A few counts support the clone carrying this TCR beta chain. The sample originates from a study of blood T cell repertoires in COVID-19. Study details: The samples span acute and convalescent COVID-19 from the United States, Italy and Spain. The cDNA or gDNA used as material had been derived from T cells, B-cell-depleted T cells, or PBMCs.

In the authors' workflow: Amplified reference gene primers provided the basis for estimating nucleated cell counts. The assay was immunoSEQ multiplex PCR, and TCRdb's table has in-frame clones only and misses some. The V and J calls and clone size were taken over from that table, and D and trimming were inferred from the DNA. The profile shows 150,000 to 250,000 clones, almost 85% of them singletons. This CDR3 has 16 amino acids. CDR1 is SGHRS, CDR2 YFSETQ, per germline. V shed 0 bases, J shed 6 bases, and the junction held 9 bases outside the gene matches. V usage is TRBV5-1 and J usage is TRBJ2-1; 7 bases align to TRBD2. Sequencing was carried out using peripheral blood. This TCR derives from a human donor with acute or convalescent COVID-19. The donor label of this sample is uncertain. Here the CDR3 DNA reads TGCGCCAGCAGCTTGGTTATGCGGGAGCCCGGCAATGAGCAGTTCTTC. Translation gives CASSLVMREPGNEQFF.